The 7 T cell receptor beta chains below were found in one sample sequenced in a study of blood T cell repertoires in COVID-19. TCRdb keeps only in-frame clones here, not all; method: immunoSEQ multiplex PCR. The sample lists tens of thousands of clones, around 78% occurring once. The sequencing input was peripheral blood. The receptors shown here come from a woman of 80 years or more with acute or convalescent COVID-19.

The genes are TRBV5-1 and TRBJ1-1; TRBD1 aligns across 9 bases. The CDR3 has 13 residues. After removal of 2 bases from V and 12 bases from J, the junction contained 8 bases not matched to a gene. The germline CDR1 and CDR2 sequences are SGHRS and YFSETQ. CDR3 in DNA: TGCGCCAGCAGCTTAGATACAGGGGGCTCTCCTTTCTTT. It yields the protein CASSLDTGGSPFF.

The chain couples TRBV19 to TRBJ1-2; 8 positions agree with TRBD1. J gave up 4 bases and V 7 bases, and 5 bases lay outside the gene matches. CDR3 length: 13 residues. From germline, CDR1 is LNHDA and CDR2 SQIVND (reference sequence). The CDR3 nucleotides are TGTGCCAGTAAGCCAGGGGGCACCTATGGCTACACCTTC. It codes for CASKPGGTYGYTF.

The chain is built from TRBV7-2 and TRBJ2-1; D remains ambiguous. V lost 5 bases and J lost 4, with 18 bases in between. The CDR3 is made up of 16 amino acids. CDR1 and CDR2 from the germline V gene are SGHTA and FQGNSA. The DNA of the CDR3 is TGTGCCAGCAGCCCGCCCGGGTCTATAAAATACAATGAGCAGTTCTTC. This gives the protein CASSPPGSIKYNEQFF.

The chain combines TRBV7-3 with TRBJ2-2; 7 bases line up with TRBD2. CDR3 size: 16 residues. Germline lookup yields CDR1 SGHTA and CDR2 FQGTGA. Unmatched junction bases numbered 7, after V lost 2 bases and J lost 4 bases. CDR3 DNA: TGTGCCAGCAGCTTATTCGGGGGGATTACCACCGGGGAGCTGTTTTTT. It yields the protein CASSLFGGITTGELFF.

This chain joins TRBV30 and TRBJ1-1; D possibly corresponds to TRBD1 (6 bases). CDR1 and CDR2 from the germline V gene are GTSNPN and SVGIG (reference sequence). This CDR3 comprises 14 residues. V lost 0 bases and J lost 3, with 11 bases in between. CDR3 DNA sequence: TGTGCCTGGAGTGTAGGGGGGGCGCACACTGAAGCTTTCTTT. Translating it yields CAWSVGGAHTEAFF.

The chain combines TRBV7-9 with TRBJ2-3; TRBD1 matches at 8 bases. Germline CDR1 reads SEHNR; CDR2 reads FQNEAQ (reference sequence). The J segment lost 1 base and the V segment lost 4 bases, leaving 4 bases of the junction unmatched. This CDR3 spans 15 amino acids. The CDR3 DNA is TGTGCCAGCAGCTCAGCGGACAGGGGCACAGATACGCAGTATTTT. This encodes CASSSADRGTDTQYF.

This clone was counted a single time. The chain uses TRBV18 and TRBJ1-2; 9 nucleotides agree with TRBD1. In germline, CDR1 is KGHSH, CDR2 LQKENI. V was pared by 4 bases and J by 8 bases, with 11 bases of the junction left unmatched. CDR3 length: 15 amino acids. In DNA form, the CDR3 reads TGTGCCAGCTCACTAGCAACCGGGACAGGGTTCGGCTACACCTTC. Translated, it gives CASSLATGTGFGYTF.